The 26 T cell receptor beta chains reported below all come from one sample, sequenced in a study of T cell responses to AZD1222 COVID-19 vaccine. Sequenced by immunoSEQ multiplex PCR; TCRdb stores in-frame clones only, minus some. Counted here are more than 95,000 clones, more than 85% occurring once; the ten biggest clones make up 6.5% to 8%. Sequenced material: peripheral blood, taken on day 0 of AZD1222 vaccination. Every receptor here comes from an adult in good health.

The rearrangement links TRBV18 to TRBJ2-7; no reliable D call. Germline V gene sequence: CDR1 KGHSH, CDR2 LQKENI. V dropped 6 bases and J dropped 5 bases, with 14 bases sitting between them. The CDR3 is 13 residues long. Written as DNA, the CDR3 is TGTGCCAGCTCTCCAGCCAAGGACCACGAGCAGTACTTC. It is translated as CASSPAKDHEQYF.

The chain's CDR3 is CASSQVFRTGGTDTQYF. The CDR3 DNA follows: TGTGCCAGCAGCCAGGTGTTCCGGACAGGGGGGACAGATACGCAGTATTTT. This rearrangement joins TRBV4-2 to TRBJ2-3; TRBD1 matches 10 bases. Germline V gene data show CDR1 as LGHNA and CDR2 as YNFKEQ. Trimming removed 3 bases from V and 3 bases from J; junction bases left unmatched: 9. The CDR3 has 17 residues.

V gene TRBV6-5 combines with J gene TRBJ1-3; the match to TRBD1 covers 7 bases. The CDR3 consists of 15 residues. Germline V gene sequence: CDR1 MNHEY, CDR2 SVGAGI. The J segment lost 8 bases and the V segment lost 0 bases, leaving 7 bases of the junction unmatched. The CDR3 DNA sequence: TGTGCCAGCAGTTACTCGACGGGGCAGGGGGACACCATATATTTT. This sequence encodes CASSYSTGQGDTIYF.

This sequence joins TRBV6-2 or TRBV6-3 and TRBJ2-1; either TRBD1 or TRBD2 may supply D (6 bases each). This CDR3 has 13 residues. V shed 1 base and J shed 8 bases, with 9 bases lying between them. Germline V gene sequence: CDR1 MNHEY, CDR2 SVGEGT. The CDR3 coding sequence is TGTGCCAGCAGTTACTACGGGGGCGATGAGCAGTTCTTC. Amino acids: CASSYYGGDEQFF.

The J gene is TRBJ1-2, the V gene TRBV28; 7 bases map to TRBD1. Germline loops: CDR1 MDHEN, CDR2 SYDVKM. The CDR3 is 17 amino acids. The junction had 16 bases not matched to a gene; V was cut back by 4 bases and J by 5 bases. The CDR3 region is CASSSPGTRGNAYGYTF. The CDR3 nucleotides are TGTGCCAGCAGTTCACCGGGGACCAGGGGGAACGCGTATGGCTACACCTTC.

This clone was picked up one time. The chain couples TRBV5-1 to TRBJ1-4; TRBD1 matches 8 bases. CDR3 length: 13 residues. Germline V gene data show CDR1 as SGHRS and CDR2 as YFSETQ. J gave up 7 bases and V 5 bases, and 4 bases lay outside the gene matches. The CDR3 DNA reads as TGCGCCAGCAGAACAGGGGGAGGTGAAAAACTGTTTTTT. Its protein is CASRTGGGEKLFF. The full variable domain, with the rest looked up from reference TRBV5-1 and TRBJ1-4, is KAGVTQTPRYLIKTRGQQVTLSCSPISGHRSVSWYQQTPGQGLQFLFEYFSETQRNKGNFPGRFSGRQFSNSRSEMNVSTLELGDSALYLCASRTGGGEKLFFGSGTQLSVL.

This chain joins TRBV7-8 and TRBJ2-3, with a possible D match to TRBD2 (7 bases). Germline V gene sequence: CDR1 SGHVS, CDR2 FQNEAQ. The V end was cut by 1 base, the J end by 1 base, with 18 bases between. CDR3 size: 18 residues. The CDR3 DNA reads TGTGCCAGCAGCTTAGTCGGCTCGGGCGGGGGCGGCACAGATACGCAGTATTTT. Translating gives CASSLVGSGGGGTDTQYF.

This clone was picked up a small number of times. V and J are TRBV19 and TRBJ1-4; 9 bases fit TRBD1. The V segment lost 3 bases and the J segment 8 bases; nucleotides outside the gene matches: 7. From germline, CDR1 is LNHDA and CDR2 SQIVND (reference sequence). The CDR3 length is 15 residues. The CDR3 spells CASSMGTGTSEKLFF. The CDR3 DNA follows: TGTGCCAGTAGTATGGGGACAGGGACGTCGGAAAAACTGTTTTTT. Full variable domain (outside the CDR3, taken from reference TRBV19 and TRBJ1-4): DGGITQSPKYLFRKEGQNVTLSCEQNLNHDAMYWYRQDPGQGLRLIYYSQIVNDFQKGDIAEGYSVSREKKESFPLTVTSAQKNPTAFYLCASSMGTGTSEKLFFGSGTQLSVL.

The CDR3 region is CASSMAGQGTYYGYTF. DNA of the CDR3: TGTGCCAGCAGCATGGCAGGACAAGGGACCTACTATGGCTACACCTTC. The V and J genes are TRBV21-1 and TRBJ1-2. TRBV21-1 is a listed pseudogene. The CDR3 spans 16 residues.

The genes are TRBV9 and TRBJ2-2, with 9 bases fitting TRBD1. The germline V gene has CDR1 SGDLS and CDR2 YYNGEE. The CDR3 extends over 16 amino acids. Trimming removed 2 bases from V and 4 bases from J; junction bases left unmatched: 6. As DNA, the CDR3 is TGTGCCAGCAGCGTCTCGGGACAGGGCCTCACCGGGGAGCTGTTTTTT. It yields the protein CASSVSGQGLTGELFF. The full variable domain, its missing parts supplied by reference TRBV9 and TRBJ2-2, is DSGVTQTPKHLITATGQRVTLRCSPRSGDLSVYWYQQSLDQGLQFLIQYYNGEERAKGNILERFSAQQFPDLHSELNLSSLELGDSALYFCASSVSGQGLTGELFFGEGSRLTVL.

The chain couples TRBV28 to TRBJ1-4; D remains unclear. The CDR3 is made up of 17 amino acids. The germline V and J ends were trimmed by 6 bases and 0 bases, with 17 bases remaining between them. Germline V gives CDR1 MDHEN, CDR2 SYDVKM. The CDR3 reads CASRDLSTRTTNEKLFF. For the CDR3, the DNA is TGTGCCAGCAGGGACTTGAGCACGAGAACAACTAATGAAAAACTGTTTTTT.

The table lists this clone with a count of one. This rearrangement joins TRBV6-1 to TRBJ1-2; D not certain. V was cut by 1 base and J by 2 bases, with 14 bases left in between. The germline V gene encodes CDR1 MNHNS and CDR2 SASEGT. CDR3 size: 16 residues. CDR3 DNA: TGTGCCAGCAGTGAAGTCGGCAGAGCTATAAACTATGGCTACACCTTC. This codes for CASSEVGRAINYGYTF.

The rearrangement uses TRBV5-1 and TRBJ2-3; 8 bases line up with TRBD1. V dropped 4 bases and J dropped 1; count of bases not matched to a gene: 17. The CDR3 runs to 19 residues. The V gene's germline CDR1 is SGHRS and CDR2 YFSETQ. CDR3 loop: CASSLIGLTGVRGTDTQYF. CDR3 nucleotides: TGCGCCAGCAGCCTGATCGGGCTGACAGGGGTTCGTGGCACAGATACGCAGTATTTT.

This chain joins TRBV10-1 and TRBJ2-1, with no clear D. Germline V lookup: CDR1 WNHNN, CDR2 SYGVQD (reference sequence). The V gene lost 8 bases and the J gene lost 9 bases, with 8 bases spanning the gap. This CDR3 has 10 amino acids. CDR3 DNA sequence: TGCGCCAGCCGTTGGGGTGAGCAGTTCTTC. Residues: CASRWGEQFF.

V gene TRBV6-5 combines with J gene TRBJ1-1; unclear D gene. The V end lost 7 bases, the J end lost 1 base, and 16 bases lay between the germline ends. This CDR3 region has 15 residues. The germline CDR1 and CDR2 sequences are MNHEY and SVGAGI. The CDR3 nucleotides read TGTGCCAGCAAGCTAACGTACGTGACGAACACTGAAGCTTTCTTT. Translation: CASKLTYVTNTEAFF.

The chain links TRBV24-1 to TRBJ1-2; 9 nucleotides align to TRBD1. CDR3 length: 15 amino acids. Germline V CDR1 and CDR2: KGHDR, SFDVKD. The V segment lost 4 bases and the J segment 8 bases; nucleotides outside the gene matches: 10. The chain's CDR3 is CATSDHNRGRWGYTF. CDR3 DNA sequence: TGTGCCACCAGTGACCATAACAGGGGGCGGTGGGGCTACACCTTC.

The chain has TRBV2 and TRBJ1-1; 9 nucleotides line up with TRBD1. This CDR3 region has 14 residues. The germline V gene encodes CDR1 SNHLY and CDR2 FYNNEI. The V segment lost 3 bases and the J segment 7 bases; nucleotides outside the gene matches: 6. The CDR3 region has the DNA TGTGCCAGCAGTGAGAGCACGGGACAGGGTGAAGCTTTCTTT. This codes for CASSESTGQGEAFF. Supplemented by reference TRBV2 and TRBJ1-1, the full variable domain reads EPEVTQTPSHQVTQMGQEVILRCVPISNHLYFYWYRQILGQKVEFLVSFYNNEISEKSEIFDDQFSVERPDGSNFTLKIRSTKLEDSAMYFCASSESTGQGEAFFGQGTRLTVV.

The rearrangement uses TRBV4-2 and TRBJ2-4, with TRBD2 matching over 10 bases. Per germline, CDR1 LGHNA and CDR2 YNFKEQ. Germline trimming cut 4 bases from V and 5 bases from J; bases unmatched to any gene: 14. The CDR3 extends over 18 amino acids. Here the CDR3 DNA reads TGTGCCAGCAGCCTCCAGATCGACAGAGCGGGGGGGCAAAACATTCAGTACTTC. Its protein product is CASSLQIDRAGGQNIQYF.

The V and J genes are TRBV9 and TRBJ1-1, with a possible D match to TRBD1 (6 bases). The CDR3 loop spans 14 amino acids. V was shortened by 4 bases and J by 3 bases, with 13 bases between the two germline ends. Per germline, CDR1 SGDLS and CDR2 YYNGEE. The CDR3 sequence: CASSPGGIDTEAFF. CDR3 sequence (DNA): TGTGCCAGCAGCCCCGGGGGCATCGACACTGAAGCTTTCTTT. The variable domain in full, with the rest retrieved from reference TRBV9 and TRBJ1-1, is DSGVTQTPKHLITATGQRVTLRCSPRSGDLSVYWYQQSLDQGLQFLIQYYNGEERAKGNILERFSAQQFPDLHSELNLSSLELGDSALYFCASSPGGIDTEAFFGQGTRLTVV.

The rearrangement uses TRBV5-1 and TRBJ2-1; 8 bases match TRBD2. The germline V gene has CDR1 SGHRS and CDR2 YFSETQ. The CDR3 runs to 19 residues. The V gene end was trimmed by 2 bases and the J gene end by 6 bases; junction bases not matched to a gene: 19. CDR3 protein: CASSLFVGLSGSGGNEQFF. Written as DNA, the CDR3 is TGCGCCAGCAGCTTATTTGTTGGGCTCAGCGGGAGTGGGGGCAATGAGCAGTTCTTC. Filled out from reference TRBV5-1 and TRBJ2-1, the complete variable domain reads KAGVTQTPRYLIKTRGQQVTLSCSPISGHRSVSWYQQTPGQGLQFLFEYFSETQRNKGNFPGRFSGRQFSNSRSEMNVSTLELGDSALYLCASSLFVGLSGSGGNEQFFGPGTRLTVL.

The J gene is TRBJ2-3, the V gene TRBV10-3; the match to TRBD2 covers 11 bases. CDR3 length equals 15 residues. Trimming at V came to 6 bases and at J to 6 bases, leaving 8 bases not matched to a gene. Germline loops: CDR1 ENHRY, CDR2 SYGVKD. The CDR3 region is CAIRKLAGDTDTQYF. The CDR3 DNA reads TGTGCCATCAGGAAACTAGCGGGAGATACGGATACGCAGTATTTT.

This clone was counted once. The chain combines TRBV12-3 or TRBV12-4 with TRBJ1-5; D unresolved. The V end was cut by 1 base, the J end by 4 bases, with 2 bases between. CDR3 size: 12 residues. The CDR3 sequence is CASSLGNQPQHF. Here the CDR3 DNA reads TGTGCCAGCAGTTTAGGGAATCAGCCCCAGCATTTT.

This CDR3 reads CASSTGSSYEQYF. The DNA of the CDR3 is TGTGCCAGTAGTACCGGGAGCTCCTACGAGCAGTACTTC. The genes are TRBV19 and TRBJ2-7; the D gene is possibly TRBD2 (6 bases). Germline lookup yields CDR1 LNHDA and CDR2 SQIVND (reference sequence). The CDR3 runs to 13 residues. V dropped 4 bases and J dropped 0 bases, with 7 bases sitting between them.

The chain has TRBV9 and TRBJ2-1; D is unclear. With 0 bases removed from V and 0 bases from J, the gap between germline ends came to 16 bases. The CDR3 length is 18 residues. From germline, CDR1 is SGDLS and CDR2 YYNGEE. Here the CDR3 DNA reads TGTGCCAGCAGCGTAGGACCGGTGGGCTCCAGCTCCTACAATGAGCAGTTCTTC. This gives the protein CASSVGPVGSSSYNEQFF.

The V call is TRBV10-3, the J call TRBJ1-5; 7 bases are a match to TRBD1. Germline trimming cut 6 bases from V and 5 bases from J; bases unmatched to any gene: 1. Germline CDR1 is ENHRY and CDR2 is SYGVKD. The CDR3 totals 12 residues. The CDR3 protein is CAISGQDQPQHF. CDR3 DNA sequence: TGTGCCATCAGCGGACAGGATCAGCCCCAGCATTTT.

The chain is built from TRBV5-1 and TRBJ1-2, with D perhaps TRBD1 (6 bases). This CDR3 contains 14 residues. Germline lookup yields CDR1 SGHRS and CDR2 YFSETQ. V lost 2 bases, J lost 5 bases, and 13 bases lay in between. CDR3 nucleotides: TGCGCCAGCAGCTTTACCAGGGGCTCTTATGGCTACACCTTC. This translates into CASSFTRGSYGYTF.